This T cell receptor beta chain derives from a study of cytomegalovirus exposure and HLA in healthy donors. Points from the study as a whole: The authors later found TCR association rates varying by HLA locus, with DRB1 most and HLA-C fewest.

Concerning this clone itself: What it binds is not known.

Researchers ran the PCR with 60 Vbeta and 13 Jbeta primers. Here immunoSEQ multiplex PCR was the method, and the copy in TCRdb shows in-frame clones only, minus some. This sample carries around 200,000 clones, approximately 80% of them seen once, and the ten largest clones take around 3%. The sequencing input was PBMCs. The clonotype originates from a woman between 45 and 60 years old in good health and CMV-seropositive.

The CDR3 DNA follows: TGTGCCAGTAAAAAGGGACAAGTCAATCAGCCCCAGCATTTT. Its translation is CASKKGQVNQPQHF. V usage is TRBV19 and J usage is TRBJ1-5; weak D call: TRBD1 (6 bases). V dropped 7 bases and J dropped 3 bases, with 13 bases sitting between them. CDR1 and CDR2 (germline): LNHDA, SQIVND (reference sequence). The CDR3 is made up of 14 amino acids.